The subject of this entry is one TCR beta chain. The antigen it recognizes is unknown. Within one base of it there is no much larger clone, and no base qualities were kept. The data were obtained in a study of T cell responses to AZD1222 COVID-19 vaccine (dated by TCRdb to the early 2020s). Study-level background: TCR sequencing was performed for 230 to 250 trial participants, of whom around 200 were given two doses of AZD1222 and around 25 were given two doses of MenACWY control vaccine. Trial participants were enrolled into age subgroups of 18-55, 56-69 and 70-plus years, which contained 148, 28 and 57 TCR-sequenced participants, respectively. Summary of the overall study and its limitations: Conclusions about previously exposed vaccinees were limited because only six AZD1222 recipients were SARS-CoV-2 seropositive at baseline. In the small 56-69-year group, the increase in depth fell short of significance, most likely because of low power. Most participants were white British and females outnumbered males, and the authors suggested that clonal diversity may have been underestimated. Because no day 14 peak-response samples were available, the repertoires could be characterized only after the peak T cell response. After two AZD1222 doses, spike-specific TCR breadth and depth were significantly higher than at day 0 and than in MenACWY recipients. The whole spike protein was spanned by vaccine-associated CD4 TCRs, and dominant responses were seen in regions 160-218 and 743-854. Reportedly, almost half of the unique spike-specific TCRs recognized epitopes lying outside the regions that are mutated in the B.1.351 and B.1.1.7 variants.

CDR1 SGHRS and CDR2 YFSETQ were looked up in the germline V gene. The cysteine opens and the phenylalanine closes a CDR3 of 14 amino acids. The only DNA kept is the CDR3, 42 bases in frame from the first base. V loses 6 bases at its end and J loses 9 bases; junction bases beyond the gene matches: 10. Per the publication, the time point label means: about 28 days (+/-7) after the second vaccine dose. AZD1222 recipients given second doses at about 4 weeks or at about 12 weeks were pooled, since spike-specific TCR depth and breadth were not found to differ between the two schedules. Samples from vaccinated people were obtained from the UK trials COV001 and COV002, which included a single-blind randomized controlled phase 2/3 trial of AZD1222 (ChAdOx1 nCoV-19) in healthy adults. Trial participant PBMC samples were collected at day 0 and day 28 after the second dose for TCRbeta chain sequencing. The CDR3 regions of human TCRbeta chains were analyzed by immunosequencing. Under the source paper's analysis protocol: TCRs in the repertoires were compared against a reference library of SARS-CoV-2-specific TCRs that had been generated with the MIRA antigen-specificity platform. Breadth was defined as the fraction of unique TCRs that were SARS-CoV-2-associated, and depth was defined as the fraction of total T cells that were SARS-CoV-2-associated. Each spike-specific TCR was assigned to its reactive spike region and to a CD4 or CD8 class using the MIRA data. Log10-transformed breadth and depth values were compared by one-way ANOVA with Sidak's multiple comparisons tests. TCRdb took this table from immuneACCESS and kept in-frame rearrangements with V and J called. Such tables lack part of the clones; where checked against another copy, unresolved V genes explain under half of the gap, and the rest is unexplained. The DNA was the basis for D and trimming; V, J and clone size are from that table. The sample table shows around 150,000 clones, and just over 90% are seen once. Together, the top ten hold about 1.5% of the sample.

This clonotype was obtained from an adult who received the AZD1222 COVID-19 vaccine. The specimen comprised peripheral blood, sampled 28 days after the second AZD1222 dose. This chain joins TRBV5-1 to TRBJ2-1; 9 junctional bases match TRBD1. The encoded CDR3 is CASNPGTGTSEQFF. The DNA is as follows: TGCGCCAGCAACCCCGGGACAGGGACCAGTGAGCAGTTCTTC.